This T cell receptor (beta chain) was retrieved from a study of blood T cell repertoires in COVID-19. This CDR3 contains 13 residues. Looked up from germline, CDR1 is MRHNA and CDR2 is SNTAGT. V lost 2 bases and J lost 6, with 9 bases in between. Data came from immunoSEQ multiplex PCR; TCRdb stores just in-frame clones and leaves some out. The table lists under 30,000 clones, approximately 90% of them singletons, with roughly an eighth in the top ten. V usage is TRBV6-4 and J usage is TRBJ2-3; D is ambiguous. This TCR derives from a woman older than 75 with active or convalescent COVID-19. Sequencing was done on a sample of peripheral blood. The DNA of the CDR3 is TGTGCCAGCAGTGACGATTTCGGGGATACGCAGTATTTT. Its translation is CASSDDFGDTQYF.